The 6 T cell receptor beta chains below all came from one sample that was sequenced in a study of cytomegalovirus exposure and HLA in healthy donors. Researchers ran the PCR with 60 Vbeta and 13 Jbeta primers. Clones were read by immunoSEQ multiplex PCR, and TCRdb kept only the in-frame ones, dropping some. The table shows about 140,000 clones, with around four fifths occurring only once. Sequencing input: PBMCs. These TCRs come from a man aged 30 to 45 in good health.

This chain joins TRBV25-1 and TRBJ1-6, with a possible D match to TRBD1 (6 bases). The CDR3 runs 15 residues. Trimming stripped 6 bases from V and 8 bases from J, with 17 bases between. Germline lookup yields CDR1 MGHDK and CDR2 SYGVNS. CDR3 sequence (DNA): TGTGCCAGCAGCCCTTTCAGGGGAAGCGATTCACCCCTCCACTTT. It is translated as CASSPFRGSDSPLHF.

The gene calls are TRBV11-2 and TRBJ2-3; D might be TRBD1 (5 bases). V was cut by 5 bases and J by 1 base, with 13 bases left in between. CDR3 size: 15 residues. Germline CDR1 and CDR2: SGHAT and FQNNGV. The CDR3 DNA is TGTGCCAGCAGCCCCCTACTGACAGGCACAGATACGCAGTATTTT. The encoded protein is CASSPLLTGTDTQYF.

The J gene is TRBJ2-3, the V gene TRBV29-1; 10 nucleotides agree with TRBD2. Germline lookup yields CDR1 SQVTM and CDR2 ANQGSEA. After removal of 7 bases from V and 2 bases from J, the junction contained 3 bases not matched to a gene. This CDR3 has 13 residues. This CDR3 is CSGGLANTDTQYF. CDR3 bases: TGCAGCGGGGGACTAGCGAACACAGATACGCAGTATTTT.

The rearrangement uses TRBV10-3 and TRBJ2-1; TRBD2 aligns across 7 bases. Unmatched junction bases numbered 2, after V lost 5 bases and J lost 4 bases. The CDR3 is 13 residues long. In germline, CDR1 is ENHRY, CDR2 SYGVKD. The CDR3 region is CAISKRGYNEQFF. The CDR3 DNA is TGTGCCATCAGTAAGCGGGGTTACAATGAGCAGTTCTTC.

V is TRBV5-1 and J is TRBJ2-2; D call uncertain. The CDR3 is made up of 15 amino acids. Germline assignment: CDR1 SGHRS and CDR2 YFSETQ. V lost 0 bases to trimming and J lost 4 bases, with 10 bases between them. This CDR3 is CASSLGHTTTGELFF. The CDR3 DNA follows: TGCGCCAGCAGCTTGGGGCATACCACCACCGGGGAGCTGTTTTTT.

The rearrangement joins TRBV19 to TRBJ2-7; D gene uncertain. Germline-derived CDR1 and CDR2 are LNHDA and SQIVND (reference sequence). The CDR3 extends over 15 amino acids. V lost 1 base and J 6 bases, leaving 16 bases between the germline ends. CDR3 residues: CASSIGGTDLLEQYF. The CDR3 DNA is TGTGCCAGTAGTATAGGAGGCACGGATCTTCTCGAGCAGTACTTC.